What follows describes a single TCR beta chain. As yet, its antigen is unknown. The sample belongs to a study of T cell clusters in autoimmune cytopenias. Study-wide points: TRB repertoire shifts in secondary cytopenia and chronic lymphocytic leukemia mostly reflected lymphoma, not autoimmunity. The T cell clusters were defined only in silico, without experimental functional validation. Primary autoimmune cytopenia patients appeared to lack physiological T cell clusters present in healthy donors.

There are 15 residues in the CDR3. Germline V gene sequence: CDR1 KGHDR, CDR2 SFDVKD. TRB amplification used approximately 250 ng of peripheral blood genomic DNA. One tube held mixed TRB-A and TRB-B primer pools for touch-down PCR. From the multiplex PCR reads, TCRdb lists one entry per CDR3 protein and no DNA. Here the sample table reports approximately 2,800 distinct CDR3 sequences. Sequencing was carried out using peripheral blood. The TCR comes from a human donor with an autoimmune cytopenia or autoimmune hepatitis (not recorded which). V gene TRBV24-1 combines with J gene TRBJ2-1. The CDR3 spells CATSDSPASYNEQFF.